The 20 T cell receptor beta chains presented below share a single source sample, sequenced in a study of patients and donors after allogeneic stem cell transplantation. Via MiXCR, TCRdb re-called the RT-PCR reads, giving one row per CDR3 protein. This table has 400,000 to 450,000 distinct CDR3 sequences, around 15% appearing once. The sample consisted of blood, either unsorted or a sorted T cell fraction (not recorded which). The receptors shown here come from a human donor who was either an allogeneic HSCT recipient or a stem cell or donor lymphocyte infusion donor (not recorded which). It is not recorded whose cells these are; they may come from a transplant donor.

The chain uses TRBV21-1 and TRBJ2-3; the DNA was not used to check the table's D call, TRBD1. TRBV21-1 is a pseudogene locus. This CDR3 is built from 16 residues. DNA for the CDR3: TGTGCCAGGGGACAGGGGGCGACGGGTGGCACAGATACGCAGTATTTT. This gives the protein CARGQGATGGTDTQYF.

This clonotype was observed a handful of times. The chain recombines TRBV28 with TRBJ2-5, with D perhaps matching TRBD1 (7 bases). Germline assignment: CDR1 MDHEN and CDR2 SYDVKM. V lost 7 bases, J lost 4 bases, and 19 bases lay in between. CDR3 size: 15 residues. The CDR3 DNA sequence: TGTGCCAGCAAAGGGAGGAGGGGGCCGAGAGAGACCCAGTACTTC. It is translated as CASKGRRGPRETQYF.

V and J are TRBV6-5 and TRBJ2-4; a weak D match, TRBD2 (6 bases). The CDR3 consists of 16 residues. The V and J ends lost 1 base and 3 bases respectively, with 13 bases between them. CDR1 is MNHEY, CDR2 SVGAGI, per germline. The CDR3 nucleotides read TGTGCCAGCAGTTACTTGGCAGCCGGGGGCAAAAACATTCAGTACTTC. It specifies CASSYLAAGGKNIQYF.

The chain combines TRBV3-1 with TRBJ2-3, with D perhaps TRBD1 or TRBD2 (5 bases each). Trimming took 0 bases from V and 6 from J, leaving 13 bases between them. This CDR3 has 15 amino acids. Germline CDR1 and CDR2: LGHDT and YNNKEL (reference sequence). The CDR3 nucleotides read TGTGCCAGCAGCCAAGATTTCGGGGCAAGGGATACGCAGTATTTT. Amino acids: CASSQDFGARDTQYF.

The rearrangement joins TRBV15 to TRBJ2-7; D perhaps matches TRBD2 (6 bases). V lost 0 bases and J 0 bases, leaving 15 bases between the germline ends. The CDR3 is made up of 17 amino acids. Germline V lookup: CDR1 LNHNV, CDR2 YYDKDF (reference sequence). The CDR3 nucleotides are TGTGCCACCAGCAGAGATCGGCTAGCGTATGACTCCTACGAGCAGTACTTC. It is translated as CATSRDRLAYDSYEQYF.

This clonotype has a handful of counts. CDR3 DNA: TGTGCCAGCAGACCACGGACAGGGTATGGCTACACCTTC. It specifies CASRPRTGYGYTF. The genes are TRBV7-2 and TRBJ1-2; 8 positions match TRBD1. Losses at the gene ends were 6 bases for V and 5 bases for J; bases not matched to a gene: 5. This CDR3 is 13 amino acids long. Germline V lookup: CDR1 SGHTA, CDR2 FQGNSA. Looking up the rest from reference TRBV7-2 and TRBJ1-2 gives the full variable domain: GAGVSQSPSNKVTEKGKDVELRCDPISGHTALYWYRQSLGQGLEFLIYFQGNSAPDKSGLPSDRFSAERTGGSVSTLTIQRTQQEDSAVYLCASRPRTGYGYTFGSGTRLTVV.

This clonotype was seen ten or more times. The V gene is TRBV4-1, the J gene TRBJ2-7, with 9 bases lining up with TRBD1. Germline assignment: CDR1 MGHRA and CDR2 YSYEKL. V shed 0 bases, J shed 6 bases, and the junction held 6 bases outside the gene matches. The CDR3 extends over 15 amino acids. The chain's CDR3 is CASSQDNRGLIEQYF. In nucleotides, the CDR3 is TGCGCCAGCAGCCAAGACAACAGGGGGCTAATCGAGCAGTACTTC.

The chain has TRBV11-3 and TRBJ2-3; 10 bases are shared with TRBD1. Losses at the gene ends were 7 bases for V and 4 bases for J; bases not matched to a gene: 8. The germline V gene encodes CDR1 SGHNT and CDR2 YENEEA. The CDR3 runs 15 residues. CDR3 sequence reads: CASTPRQGAADTQYF. The CDR3, as DNA: TGTGCCAGCACCCCTAGACAGGGGGCCGCAGATACGCAGTATTTT. Drawing the rest from reference TRBV11-3 and TRBJ2-3, the complete variable domain is EAGVVQSPRYKIIEKKQPVAFWCNPISGHNTLYWYLQNLGQGPELLIRYENEEAVDDSQLPKDRFSAERLKGVDSTLKIQPAELGDSAVYLCASTPRQGAADTQYFGPGTRLTVL.

J is TRBJ2-7 and V is TRBV14, with TRBD1 matching 7 bases. Germline values: CDR1 SGHDN, CDR2 FVKESK. The CDR3 is made up of 13 amino acids. J lost 6 bases, V lost 4 bases, and 6 bases had no gene match. This CDR3 is CASSLTTGTEQYF. CDR3 DNA sequence: TGTGCCAGCAGCCTAACGACAGGGACCGAGCAGTACTTC. The entire variable domain, with the rest obtained from reference TRBV14 and TRBJ2-7, is as follows: EAGVTQFPSHSVIEKGQTVTLRCDPISGHDNLYWYRRVMGKEIKFLLHFVKESKQDESGMPNNRFLAERTGGTYSTLKVQPAELEDSGVYFCASSLTTGTEQYFGPGTRLTVT.

In this sample, this clonotype turned up a few times. The V call is TRBV14, the J call TRBJ2-7; TRBD1 is a possible D gene (6 bases). The CDR3 loop spans 11 amino acids. Trimming removed 4 bases at V and 9 bases at J, with 10 bases between. Germline V gene lookup returns CDR1 SGHDN and CDR2 FVKESK. CDR3 in amino acids: CASSLSTGQYF. DNA of the CDR3: TGTGCCAGCAGCCTCTCGACAGGGCAGTACTTC.

The chain is built from TRBV12-3 or TRBV12-4 and TRBJ1-2; D is unclear. The CDR3 runs to 15 residues. V was trimmed by 5 bases and J by 5 bases, leaving 18 bases between them. CDR3 DNA sequence: TGTGCCAGCAGTCGGTCCCAACAGAACATTTATGGCTACACCTTC. It yields the protein CASSRSQQNIYGYTF.

This chain links TRBV6-5 with TRBJ1-5; no firm D call. The germline V gene encodes CDR1 MNHEY and CDR2 SVGAGI. With 0 bases removed from V and 5 bases from J, the gap between germline ends came to 11 bases. This CDR3 has 15 amino acids. The DNA for the CDR3 is TGTGCCAGCAGTTACTCGGACCGACGCTATCAGCCCCAGCATTTT. Translation gives CASSYSDRRYQPQHF.

A few counts support this clonotype. V usage is TRBV5-1 and J usage is TRBJ2-1; possibly TRBD1 or TRBD2 for D (5 bases each). Germline V gives CDR1 SGHRS, CDR2 YFSETQ. The length of the CDR3 is 14 residues. Trimming shortened V by 3 bases and J by 10 bases, and 17 bases separated the two germline ends. In DNA, the CDR3 is TGCGCCAGCAGCTCGGGATGGGACCCGGAGGAGCAGTTCTTC. This encodes CASSSGWDPEEQFF.

The table lists this clonotype with many counts. This sequence joins TRBV12-3 or TRBV12-4 and TRBJ2-1; the D gene is possibly TRBD2 (5 bases). V lost 7 bases, J lost 10 bases, and 14 bases lay in between. This CDR3 is built from 12 residues. The DNA for the CDR3 is TGTGCCAGCACCGAGAAGAGGGTCGAGCAGTTCTTC. It translates to CASTEKRVEQFF.

This sequence joins TRBV20-1 and TRBJ2-3, with 7 bases matching TRBD1. There are 13 residues in the CDR3. Germline assignment: CDR1 DFQATT and CDR2 SNEGSKA (reference sequence). J lost 4 bases, V lost 6 bases, and 7 bases had no gene match. The CDR3 nucleotides are TGCAGTGCCCGGGACAGTGGGGCAGATACGCAGTATTTT. Translated: CSARDSGADTQYF.

A few counts support this clonotype. CDR3 protein: CSARSGTVNSPLHF. CDR3 coding DNA: TGCAGTGCTAGATCGGGGACAGTTAATTCACCCCTCCACTTT. V gene TRBV20-1 combines with J gene TRBJ1-6; 7 positions agree with TRBD1. There are 14 residues in the CDR3. Germline V gene sequence: CDR1 DFQATT, CDR2 SNEGSKA (reference sequence). Germline trimming cut 2 bases from V and 6 bases from J; bases unmatched to any gene: 4.

This sequence joins TRBV4-2 and TRBJ1-2, with 9 positions matching TRBD1. The junction had 10 bases not matched to a gene; V was cut back by 4 bases and J by 7 bases. CDR1 is LGHNA, CDR2 YNFKEQ, per germline. The CDR3 is 15 amino acids. As DNA, the CDR3 is TGTGCCAGCAGCCCCGGGACAGGGAGAGGAGGTGGCTACACCTTC. This sequence encodes CASSPGTGRGGGYTF.

The rearrangement uses TRBV27 and TRBJ2-1, with D possibly matching TRBD2 (5 bases). V lost 4 bases and J 8 bases, leaving 18 bases between the germline ends. This CDR3 region has 15 residues. CDR1 MNHEY and CDR2 SMNVEV come from the germline V gene (reference sequence). CDR3 sequence: CASSSETLEEDEQFF. The CDR3 DNA follows: TGTGCCAGCAGTTCCGAGACCTTAGAGGAGGATGAGCAGTTCTTC.

The sample holds many counts of this clonotype. The chain employs TRBV7-9 and TRBJ1-1; unclear D gene. Germline loops: CDR1 SEHNR, CDR2 FQNEAQ (reference sequence). Between the trimmed V and J ends, which lost 3 bases and 7 bases, there was a span of 3 bases. The CDR3 extends over 10 amino acids. The CDR3 reads CASSLSEAFF. The CDR3 DNA is TGTGCCAGCAGCTTGAGTGAAGCTTTCTTT. Variable domain in full (rest from reference TRBV7-9 and TRBJ1-1): DTGVSQNPRHKITKRGQNVTFRCDPISEHNRLYWYRQTLGQGPEFLTYFQNEAQLEKSRLLSDRFSAERPKGSFSTLEIQRTEQGDSAMYLCASSLSEAFFGQGTRLTVV.

The chain is built from TRBV20-1 and TRBJ1-1, with 7 bases identical to TRBD1. The V and J ends lost 1 base and 4 bases, in that order; junction bases with no gene match: 3. Per germline, CDR1 DFQATT and CDR2 SNEGSKA (reference sequence). The CDR3 loop spans 13 amino acids. CDR3 bases: TGCAGTGCTAGAGTCACAGGGGTCACTGAAGCTTTCTTT. Translating it yields CSARVTGVTEAFF.